These 30 T cell receptor beta chains were sequenced from one sample in a study of T cell repertoires in cytomegalovirus infection. TCRdb reprocessed the reads with MiXCR, giving one entry per CDR3 protein. The sample has some 700,000 distinct CDR3 sequences, about 30% seen once. What these receptors recognize is not known. This material consisted of cultured PBMCs, taken from culture after CMV antigen stimulation. These TCRs come from a human donor in good health (CMV status not recorded). Some clones in this sample may be carry-over from other donors' samples.

The V gene is TRBV29-1, the J gene TRBJ1-2; D ambiguous. The germline V gene has CDR1 SQVTM and CDR2 ANQGSEA. The CDR3 totals 12 residues. Trimming pared 1 base from V and 6 bases from J, leaving 9 bases between. As DNA, the CDR3 is TGCAGCGTTGAAGGGCGCCTCGATGGCTACACCTTC. Its protein product is CSVEGRLDGYTF.

As regards this clonotype: The germline gene is not matched at one end of the junction; a read error may be the cause. DNA for the CDR3: TGTGCCAGCACCTTAGCGATGGGGCCGGAGACCCAGTACTTC. It encodes CASTLAMGPETQYF. The rearrangement uses TRBV7-4 and TRBJ2-5; D is tentatively TRBD1 or TRBD2 (5 bases each). CDR3 length: 14 amino acids. Germline lookup yields CDR1 SGHVT and CDR2 SQSDAQ.

This CDR3 is CASSYSGLGYNEQFF. The CDR3 coding sequence is TGTGCCAGCAGTTACAGCGGGTTGGGTTACAATGAGCAGTTCTTC. The J gene is TRBJ2-1, the V gene TRBV12-3 or TRBV12-4; D perhaps matches TRBD2 (6 bases). The CDR3 contains 15 residues. Trimming left V 4 bases short and J 4 bases short, with 14 bases between.

The chain links TRBV4-3 to TRBJ2-1; perhaps TRBD2 as D (5 bases). Per the germline V gene, CDR1 is LGHNA and CDR2 is YSLEER. Trimming took off 4 bases at V and 0 bases at J, with 10 bases between the two ends. This CDR3 is 15 amino acids long. In DNA form, the CDR3 reads TGCGCCAGCAGCCTCCAGCGGAGCTCCTACAATGAGCAGTTCTTC. Translated, it gives CASSLQRSSYNEQFF.

The gene calls are TRBV5-4 and TRBJ1-2, with D tentatively TRBD1 (5 bases). The CDR3 totals 15 residues. The germline V gene encodes CDR1 SGHNT and CDR2 YYREEE (reference sequence). Deletions cut 3 bases from V and 0 bases from J, with 12 bases between. The CDR3 protein is CASSSGGGPNYGYTF. CDR3 nucleotide sequence: TGTGCCAGCAGCTCAGGCGGGGGACCTAACTATGGCTACACCTTC.

In its sample, this clonotype was seen many times. CDR3 region: CASSPAGGSANEQFF. The CDR3, as DNA: TGTGCCAGCAGCCCAGCGGGAGGCTCCGCCAATGAGCAGTTCTTC. The rearrangement joins TRBV7-6 to TRBJ2-1; 9 positions match TRBD2. Looked up from germline, CDR1 is SGHVS and CDR2 is FNYEAQ. V trimming: 5 bases; J trimming: 6 bases; junction bases outside the gene matches: 8. CDR3 size: 15 residues. Full variable domain (remainder filled in from reference TRBV7-6 and TRBJ2-1): GAGVSQSPRYKVTKRGQDVALRCDPISGHVSLYWYRQALGQGPEFLTYFNYEAQQDKSGLPNDRFSAERPEGSISTLTIQRTEQRDSAMYRCASSPAGGSANEQFFGPGTRLTVL.

The chain couples TRBV20-1 to TRBJ2-1, with D uncertain. Germline V lookup: CDR1 DFQATT, CDR2 SNEGSKA (reference sequence). The CDR3 totals 14 residues. Trimming pared 4 bases from V and 5 bases from J, leaving 15 bases between. This chain's CDR3 is CSAKDLGYNNEQFF. The CDR3 DNA reads as TGCAGTGCTAAAGACTTAGGGTACAACAATGAGCAGTTCTTC.

This CDR3 reads CASSLGLAGGGQFF. CDR3 nucleotide sequence: TGTGCCAGCAGCTTAGGGCTAGCGGGAGGGGGGCAGTTCTTC. The chain is built from TRBV7-2 and TRBJ2-1, with 12 nucleotides matching TRBD2. V lost 1 base to trimming and J lost 12 bases; unmatched junction nucleotides: 4. Germline V CDR1 and CDR2: SGHTA, FQGNSA. The CDR3 covers 14 residues.

The chain is built from TRBV10-2 and TRBJ2-1; possible D gene TRBD2, 6 bases. Between the trimmed V and J ends, which lost 4 bases and 2 bases, there was a span of 12 bases. The CDR3 loop spans 15 amino acids. The germline CDR1 and CDR2 sequences are WSHSY and SAAADI. The CDR3 spells CASSGVSGTYNEQFF. CDR3 sequence (DNA): TGCGCCAGCAGTGGGGTTAGCGGAACCTACAATGAGCAGTTCTTC.

The chain joins TRBV7-6 to TRBJ2-1; D possibly corresponds to TRBD2 (6 bases). This CDR3 contains 18 residues. V lost 1 base to trimming and J lost 3 bases, with 19 bases between them. Germline CDR1 and CDR2: SGHVS and FNYEAQ. The CDR3 loop reads CASSLGGRGSGYYNEQFF. CDR3 DNA sequence: TGTGCCAGCAGCTTAGGGGGCCGGGGTAGCGGATACTACAATGAGCAGTTCTTC.

The CDR3: CAIRTSGRNTDTQYF. The CDR3 DNA reads as TGTGCCATCAGGACTAGCGGACGCAACACAGATACGCAGTATTTT. The chain combines TRBV10-3 with TRBJ2-3; 9 bases line up with TRBD2. The length of the CDR3 is 15 residues. Germline V CDR1 and CDR2: ENHRY, SYGVKD. V shed 6 bases and J 2 bases; nucleotides not matched to a gene: 6.

In its sample, this clonotype was seen a few times. This chain links TRBV12-3 or TRBV12-4 with TRBJ2-1; 7 bases match TRBD2. The CDR3 runs 14 residues. The trim removed 9 bases at V and 0 bases at J, leaving 5 bases unmatched. In DNA form, the CDR3 reads TGTGCCAGGGAGCGGGAAAGCTCCTACAATGAGCAGTTCTTC. It encodes CARERESSYNEQFF.

This clonotype was seen repeatedly, ten times or more. The rearrangement joins TRBV7-8 to TRBJ1-1; D possibly corresponds to TRBD1 (5 bases). This CDR3 is built from 13 residues. The germline CDR1 and CDR2 sequences are SGHVS and FQNEAQ. Trimming left V 5 bases short and J 4 bases short, with 11 bases between. CDR3 loop: CASSLTQGTEAFF. DNA of the CDR3: TGTGCCAGCAGCCTTACCCAGGGCACTGAAGCTTTCTTT.

The chain uses TRBV6-1 and TRBJ2-1; TRBD2 is a possible D gene (5 bases). Germline CDR1 and CDR2: MNHNS and SASEGT. This CDR3 contains 13 residues. The V end lost 10 bases, the J end lost 7 bases, and 17 bases lay between the germline ends. CDR3 loop: CATRYGVRNEQFF. CDR3 DNA sequence: TGTGCCACCCGCTACGGGGTCCGAAATGAGCAGTTCTTC.

This chain connects TRBV6-1 to TRBJ2-1; TRBD1 might be the D (6 bases). V was pared by 7 bases and J by 4 bases, with 20 bases between. CDR3 size: 16 residues. Germline assignment: CDR1 MNHNS and CDR2 SASEGT. This CDR3 reads CASNRPGRGAYNEQFF. The DNA for the CDR3 is TGTGCCAGCAACAGACCAGGCAGGGGTGCTTACAATGAGCAGTTCTTC.

Only a few counts were recorded for this clonotype. This sequence joins TRBV12-3 or TRBV12-4 and TRBJ2-7; possibly TRBD2 for D (7 bases). This CDR3 has 15 amino acids. V lost 7 bases, J lost 3 bases, and 19 bases lay in between. DNA of the CDR3: TGTGCCAGCAAAATAGGGGGGGGCCGACTCTACGAGCAGTACTTC. The encoded protein is CASKIGGGRLYEQYF.

The chain uses TRBV24-1 and TRBJ2-1, with TRBD2 matching 10 bases. The CDR3 totals 15 residues. The germline gives CDR1 KGHDR, CDR2 SFDVKD. The J segment lost 8 bases and the V segment lost 4 bases, leaving 7 bases of the junction unmatched. CDR3 bases: TGTGCCACCAGTGACCCTAGCGGGAGTGGTGATGAGCAGTTCTTC. Translation gives CATSDPSGSGDEQFF.

This clonotype was recorded only once. The J gene is TRBJ2-7, the V gene TRBV20-1; D may correspond to TRBD1 or TRBD2 (5 bases each). The length of the CDR3 is 15 residues. CDR1 DFQATT and CDR2 SNEGSKA come from the germline V gene (reference sequence). Trimming removed 0 bases from V and 4 bases from J, with 16 bases in between. CDR3 amino acids: CSARDPRDPRYEQYF. The CDR3 nucleotides read TGCAGTGCTAGAGACCCCCGGGACCCAAGATACGAGCAGTACTTC.

This clonotype showed up many times. The CDR3 nucleotides are TGTGCCAGCAGGGGCCTCTCAGAGACCCAGTACTTC. Amino acids: CASRGLSETQYF. The chain has TRBV7-9 and TRBJ2-5; D not certain. Trimming took 6 bases from V and 4 from J, leaving 9 bases between them. Germline V gene sequence: CDR1 SEHNR, CDR2 FQNEAQ (reference sequence). This CDR3 comprises 12 residues.

This clonotype was observed a handful of times. The chain employs TRBV5-1 and TRBJ2-2; 8 bases are shared with TRBD1. CDR3 length: 15 amino acids. Germline V gene lookup returns CDR1 SGHRS and CDR2 YFSETQ. V trimming: 4 bases; J trimming: 1 base; junction bases outside the gene matches: 3. The CDR3 DNA reads as TGCGCCAGCAGCGCAGGGACAGGGAACACCGGGGAGCTGTTTTTT. Protein: CASSAGTGNTGELFF.

This clonotype was counted a few times. This chain uses TRBV20-1 with TRBJ2-1; 10 nucleotides line up with TRBD2. The V gene end was trimmed by 2 bases and the J gene end by 1 base; junction bases not matched to a gene: 11. Germline CDR1 reads DFQATT; CDR2 reads SNEGSKA (reference sequence). CDR3 length: 18 residues. CDR3 loop: CSARPPSGGRSSYNEQFF. In nucleotides, the CDR3 is TGCAGTGCTAGACCCCCTAGCGGGGGCCGATCATCCTACAATGAGCAGTTCTTC.

This clonotype came up a few times. The chain uses TRBV28 and TRBJ2-2; possible D gene TRBD1, 6 bases. Germline CDR1 is MDHEN and CDR2 is SYDVKM. CDR3 length: 15 amino acids. V was trimmed by 3 bases and J by 4 bases, leaving 12 bases between them. The CDR3 sequence is CASSLNRASTGELFF. The CDR3, as DNA: TGTGCCAGCAGTTTGAACAGGGCCTCCACCGGGGAGCTGTTTTTT.

This clonotype has more than one count but fewer than ten. The chain has TRBV6-2 or TRBV6-3 and TRBJ1-4; tentatively, D is TRBD1 (5 bases). The CDR3 extends over 14 amino acids. Trimming stripped 6 bases from V and 8 bases from J, with 16 bases between. CDR1 is MNHEY, CDR2 SVGEGT, per germline. For the CDR3, the DNA is TGTGCCAGCAGCTACCAGGGAGGAGAGGAAAAACTGTTTTTT. It translates to CASSYQGGEEKLFF.

The chain employs TRBV18 and TRBJ2-3; no clear D gene. CDR1 is KGHSH, CDR2 LQKENI, per germline. The CDR3 contains 13 residues. Trimming shortened V by 3 bases and J by 4 bases, and 8 bases separated the two germline ends. The CDR3 sequence is CASSPGPADTQYF. For the CDR3, the DNA is TGTGCCAGCTCACCCGGCCCGGCAGATACGCAGTATTTT.

The chain couples TRBV29-1 to TRBJ1-1; the match to TRBD1 covers 9 bases. The CDR3 is 16 amino acids. Trimming cost V 7 bases and J 1 base; bases outside gene matches: 13. CDR1 is SQVTM and CDR2 is ANQGSEA in the germline V gene. The CDR3 sequence is CSATGGQGSGNTEAFF. The CDR3 nucleotides read TGCAGCGCCACAGGGGGACAGGGATCTGGGAACACTGAAGCTTTCTTT.

For the CDR3, the DNA is TGTGCCAGCAGCGGAGCCATAGCGGGACATGCCTACAATGAGCAGTTCTTC. Translation gives CASSGAIAGHAYNEQFF. The genes are TRBV7-8 and TRBJ2-1, with 8 bases identical to TRBD2. Germline V gene data show CDR1 as SGHVS and CDR2 as FQNEAQ. The CDR3 sequence is 17 residues long. Trimming took 5 bases from V and 2 from J; bases not matched to a gene: 11.

This clonotype was picked up a small number of times. The V gene is TRBV19, the J gene TRBJ2-3; no reliable D call. With 2 bases removed from V and 1 base from J, the gap between germline ends came to 4 bases. CDR3 length equals 13 residues. The V gene's germline CDR1 is LNHDA and CDR2 SQIVND (reference sequence). The DNA of the CDR3 is TGTGCCAGTAGTATACGGGGCACAGATACGCAGTATTTT. Translated: CASSIRGTDTQYF.

This clonotype has more than one count but fewer than ten. The chain employs TRBV12-3 or TRBV12-4 and TRBJ1-3, with D maybe TRBD1 (6 bases). V was clipped by 5 bases and J by 0 bases, with 14 bases between them. This CDR3 spans 16 amino acids. CDR3 DNA: TGTGCCAGCAGTACGACAGGTCTCGGCTCTGGAAACACCATATATTTT. Residues: CASSTTGLGSGNTIYF.

This clonotype was seen repeatedly, ten times or more. The J gene is TRBJ2-3, the V gene TRBV7-2; 9 nucleotides agree with TRBD2. Losses at the gene ends were 5 bases for V and 0 bases for J; bases not matched to a gene: 3. The germline CDR1 and CDR2 sequences are SGHTA and FQGNSA. The CDR3 is made up of 15 amino acids. DNA of the CDR3: TGTGCCAGCAGCGAGCGGGGGGCTAGCACAGATACGCAGTATTTT. It codes for CASSERGASTDTQYF.

The V call is TRBV5-5, the J call TRBJ2-3; D tentatively fits TRBD1 or TRBD2 (5 bases each). Trimming took 4 bases from V and 4 from J, leaving 19 bases between them. Germline V CDR1 and CDR2: SGHKS, YYEKEE (reference sequence). The CDR3 loop spans 16 amino acids. In DNA, the CDR3 is TGTGCCAGCAGCGGGACGGGGCCCAGTAGCGCAGATACGCAGTATTTT. It translates to CASSGTGPSSADTQYF.